This is a list of T cell receptor beta chains from one sample in a study of response to subunit inactivated influenza vaccine. Each CDR3 protein is one row after TCRdb ran MiXCR on the RT-PCR reads. The sample carries a few hundred thousand distinct CDR3 sequences, over 9% recorded once. The sample in question was non-naive T cells sorted from PBMCs, obtained 14 to 15 days before vaccination. All receptors come from a man aged 45 to 65 who received an inactivated influenza vaccine. The CDR3 runs from the conserved cysteine through the conserved F or W. The order of the fields is clone size, J gene, V gene, D gene, CDR3 DNA, CDR3 protein. A D gene is named only where the DNA matches it firmly. Clone size is stated in some rows and not others, as once, few, many or a class when expanded.

>-|TRBJ2-7|TRBV20-1|TRBD1
TGCAGTGCTAGTCCCGACAGGGGGCTATACGAGCAGTACTTC
CSASPDRGLYEQYF
>few|TRBJ2-3|TRBV5-1|TRBD1
TGCGCCAGCAGCTCACAGGGGGTAGATACGCAGTATTTT
CASSSQGVDTQYF
>few|TRBJ2-5|TRBV2|TRBD1
TGTGCCAGCAGTGAAGGGAACAGGGGGGAAGAGACCCAGTACTTC
CASSEGNRGEETQYF
>-|TRBJ2-1|TRBV6-2/TRBV6-3|-
TGTGCCAGCAGTTCTGCGAATGAGCAGTTCTTC
CASSSANEQFF
>many|TRBJ2-3|TRBV6-5|TRBD2
TGTGCCAGCAGTTACCGTAGCGGGGGTGGAACAGATACGCAGTATTTT
CASSYRSGGGTDTQYF
>-|TRBJ1-2|TRBV3-1|TRBD1
TGTGCCAGCAGCCGCAGTTTAACAGGGGGCGACTATGGCTACACCTTC
CASSRSLTGGDYGYTF
>few|TRBJ1-4|TRBV6-5|-
TGTGCCAGCAGTTACTCCCGATCGGGCGAAAAACTGTTTTTT
CASSYSRSGEKLFF
>-|TRBJ2-1|TRBV28|-
TGTGCCAGCAGTTTATCAACCCTACGGGGGAATGAGCAGTTCTTC
CASSLSTLRGNEQFF
>-|TRBJ2-5|TRBV12-3/TRBV12-4|-
TGTGCCAGCAGTTTCAGGGGGGACCTAACCCAGTACTTC
CASSFRGDLTQYF
>few|TRBJ2-5|TRBV6-2/TRBV6-3|-
TGTGCCAGCAGACTCGTGGGGAGTTGGGAGACCCAGTACTTC
CASRLVGSWETQYF
>-|TRBJ2-7|TRBV20-1|TRBD2
TGCAGTGCTAGACGGCTAGCGGGACCCTACGAGCAGTACTTC
CSARRLAGPYEQYF
>few|TRBJ2-3|TRBV10-3|-
TGTGCCATCAGTGATTCCCGGCGGGCAGATACGCAGTATTTT
CAISDSRRADTQYF
>few|TRBJ2-3|TRBV15|TRBD2
TGTGCCACCAGCAGCGTACTAGCGGGAGGCACAGATACGCAGTATTTT
CATSSVLAGGTDTQYF
>-|TRBJ1-5|TRBV6-2/TRBV6-3|-
TGTGCCAGCAGTTACGGCGGAGGGACCGGCAATCAGCCCCAGCATTTT
CASSYGGGTGNQPQHF
>few|TRBJ1-1|TRBV4-1|-
TGCGCCAGCAGCCAAGATTGGGTTGTGGGGACTGAAGCTTTCTTT
CASSQDWVVGTEAFF
>many|TRBJ2-3|TRBV7-9|TRBD2
TGTGCCAGCAGCTCATCACTAGCGGGGGGGACAGATACGCAGTATTTT
CASSSSLAGGTDTQYF
>few|TRBJ2-7|TRBV3-1|-
TGTGCCAGCAGCCCACGGGGACTCCGGGAGCAGTACTTC
CASSPRGLREQYF
>-|TRBJ2-7|TRBV29-1|-
TGCAGCGCGGTTGCCCTGGCAGCCGGCGAGCAGTACTTC
CSAVALAAGEQYF
>-|TRBJ2-7|TRBV4-3|-
TGCGCCAGCAGCCAAGACAGGGCCGTGCAGTACTTC
CASSQDRAVQYF
>few|TRBJ1-2|TRBV7-4|-
TGTGCCAGCAGCTTTGTCCCCACGCGCTCAGGGGTGTCTAACTATGGCTACACCTTC
CASSFVPTRSGVSNYGYTF
>many|TRBJ2-3|TRBV6-1|TRBD2
TGTGTCTCGGCTAGCGGGGGCACAGATACGCAGTATTTT
CVSASGGTDTQYF
>few|TRBJ1-2|TRBV3-1|TRBD1
TGTGCCAGCAGCCCCGGACAGGGGAGTGGCTACACCTTC
CASSPGQGSGYTF
>-|TRBJ2-2|TRBV5-1|TRBD2
TGCGCCAGCAGCGGAGGGACTAGGCTGAACACCGGGGAGCTGTTTTTT
CASSGGTRLNTGELFF
>few|TRBJ2-7|TRBV6-2/TRBV6-3|TRBD2
TGTGCCAGCAGTTATGGTAGCGGGTCCACCCCCTACGAGCAGTACTTC
CASSYGSGSTPYEQYF
>-|TRBJ2-6|TRBV5-4|-
TGTGCCAGCAGCAAAGGGGGTCACTCTGGGGCCAACGTCCTGACTTTC
CASSKGGHSGANVLTF
>few|TRBJ2-6|TRBV10-3|-
TGTGCCATCAGTGTGGGGTTCTCTGGGGCCAACGTCCTGACTTTC
CAISVGFSGANVLTF
>-|TRBJ1-5|TRBV7-8|TRBD1
TGTGCCAGCAGCTTAGCGCCGGGACAGGGTAACAGTCAGCCCCAGCATTTT
CASSLAPGQGNSQPQHF
>few|TRBJ1-6|TRBV28|-
TGTGCCACCAGAGTGGGCGGGGTCTTCTATAATTCACCCCTCCACTTT
CATRVGGVFYNSPLHF
>many|TRBJ2-4|TRBV29-1|TRBD1
TGCAGCGCTTCCAATCGGGACAGGGAGACTCACTCAGACATTCAGTACTTC
CSASNRDRETHSDIQYF
>-|TRBJ1-2|TRBV6-1|-
TGTGCCAGCAGTGTTCGGAGCTATGGCTACACCTTC
CASSVRSYGYTF
>-|TRBJ2-1|TRBV28|TRBD1
TGTGCCAGCAGTTCGGGACAGGAACTACTCGGAGGGTACAATGAGCAGTTCTTC
CASSSGQELLGGYNEQFF
>many|TRBJ2-5|TRBV4-1|-
TGCGCCAGCAGCCGACTGCCTTTGGAGACCCAGTACTTC
CASSRLPLETQYF
>-|TRBJ2-7|TRBV15|TRBD2
TGTGCCACCAGCAGAGATCCCGGACTAGCGGGAGGCGAGCAGTACTTC
CATSRDPGLAGGEQYF
>many|TRBJ1-1|TRBV29-1|-
TGCAGCGGCCGCCGGGGCAGGGGAGGGGGTCGGGCTTTCTTT
CSGRRGRGGGRAFF
>-|TRBJ1-2|TRBV4-2|-
TGTGCCAGCAGCCAAGATCACGGGGATGGCTACACCTTC
CASSQDHGDGYTF
>few|TRBJ1-3|TRBV6-2/TRBV6-3|-
TGTGCCAGCAGTAAGGAGTGGGCGTACTACTCTGGAAACACCATATATTTT
CASSKEWAYYSGNTIYF
>few|TRBJ2-5|TRBV6-2/TRBV6-3|-
TGTGCCAGCAGTTATGCTCTGCAAGAGACCCAGTACTTC
CASSYALQETQYF
>-|TRBJ2-2|TRBV5-1|-
TGCGCCAGCAGCTTGTGGGGCCGGCAAACCGGGGAGCTGTTTTTT
CASSLWGRQTGELFF
>-|TRBJ2-2|TRBV2|TRBD1
TGTGCCAGCAGCCCAGGGACAGGGAACGTCGCCGGGGAGCTGTTTTTT
CASSPGTGNVAGELFF
>-|TRBJ2-2|TRBV30|-
TGTGCCTGGACCATCCCCGGGATCGTGGGGGCACTGACCGGGGAGCTGTTTTTT
CAWTIPGIVGALTGELFF
>-|TRBJ1-1|TRBV14|-
TGTGCCAGCAGCCAAGGCCAGTTGTGGACTGAAGCTTTCTTT
CASSQGQLWTEAFF
>-|TRBJ1-1|TRBV29-1|TRBD1
TGCAGCGTTGTCGACCCGAATCCGGGACAGGGTTATCGAAGGGACACTGAAGCTTTCTTT
CSVVDPNPGQGYRRDTEAFF
>few|TRBJ1-6|TRBV7-2|-
TGTGCCAGCACCCCCAGCGGACCTAATAATTCACCCCTCCACTTT
CASTPSGPNNSPLHF
>few|TRBJ1-1|TRBV7-9|-
TGTGCCAGCAGTGGGTCGGGGCTATACACTGAAGCTTTCTTT
CASSGSGLYTEAFF
>many|TRBJ2-3|TRBV4-3|-
TGCGCCAGCAGCGGGGGGGCCAGGACAGATACGCAGTATTTT
CASSGGARTDTQYF
>-|TRBJ1-2|TRBV7-2|TRBD1
TGTGCCAGCAGCCGACGACAGGGGGCTCAGGGCTACACCTTC
CASSRRQGAQGYTF
>-|TRBJ2-7|TRBV20-1|TRBD1
TGCAGTGCTACCGGGACAGCCTACTCCTACGAGCAGTACTTC
CSATGTAYSYEQYF
>-|TRBJ2-7|TRBV5-5|TRBD1
TGTGCCAGCAGCTTGGCGGGGGACAGGAGCTACGAGCAGTACTTC
CASSLAGDRSYEQYF
>few|TRBJ2-1|TRBV7-9|TRBD2
TGTGCCAGCATCAGGACTAGCGGGAGGGATGAGCAGTTCTTC
CASIRTSGRDEQFF
>many|TRBJ2-5|TRBV4-2|TRBD2
TGTGCCAGCAGCCAAGGACTAGCGGGGCCCCGGGAGACCCAGTACTTC
CASSQGLAGPRETQYF
>many|TRBJ2-1|TRBV10-3|TRBD2
TGTGCCATCAGTGGTCTTGGGACGGGACTAGCGGGGGGGCTCTCCTACAATGAGCAGTTCTTC
CAISGLGTGLAGGLSYNEQFF
>-|TRBJ2-5|TRBV5-5|TRBD2
TGTGCCAGCAGCGTAGCGGGGTCAAAAGAGACCCAGTACTTC
CASSVAGSKETQYF
>-|TRBJ2-1|TRBV10-3|TRBD2
TGTGCCATCAGTGAATCACTAGCGGGGAAAAATGAGCAGTTCTTC
CAISESLAGKNEQFF
>-|TRBJ2-5|TRBV4-3|-
TGCGCCAGCAGCCAAGGCATAACAGGGTTGGAGCAAGAGACCCAGTACTTC
CASSQGITGLEQETQYF
>few|TRBJ2-3|TRBV12-3/TRBV12-4|-
TGTGCCAGCAGTTACAACCGTGACCCAGTCCCAGATACGCAGTATTTT
CASSYNRDPVPDTQYF
>few|TRBJ1-1|TRBV5-1|TRBD1
TGCGCCAGCAGCTTGGAGGAGGGGGCAGGCTCTGAAGCTTTCTTT
CASSLEEGAGSEAFF
>-|TRBJ1-3|TRBV12-3/TRBV12-4|-
TGTGCCAGCAGAACAACCCGATACACAGGCGCTGGAAACACCATATATTTT
CASRTTRYTGAGNTIYF
>few|TRBJ2-3|TRBV7-8|TRBD2
TGTGCCAGCAGCTTCCGAGCGGGAGCTAGCACAGATACGCAGTATTTT
CASSFRAGASTDTQYF